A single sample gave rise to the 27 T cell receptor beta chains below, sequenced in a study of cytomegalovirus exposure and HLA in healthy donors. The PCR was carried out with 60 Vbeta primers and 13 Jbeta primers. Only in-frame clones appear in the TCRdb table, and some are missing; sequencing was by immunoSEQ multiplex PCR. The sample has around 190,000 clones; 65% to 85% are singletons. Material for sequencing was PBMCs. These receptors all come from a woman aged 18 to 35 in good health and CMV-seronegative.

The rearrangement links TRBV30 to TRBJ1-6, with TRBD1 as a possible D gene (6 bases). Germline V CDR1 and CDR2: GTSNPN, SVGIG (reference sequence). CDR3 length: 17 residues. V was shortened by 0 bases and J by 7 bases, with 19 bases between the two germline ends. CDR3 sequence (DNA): TGTGCCTGGAGTGTAACCCGCGTAGGGGGTGAAAATTCACCCCTCCACTTT. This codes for CAWSVTRVGGENSPLHF.

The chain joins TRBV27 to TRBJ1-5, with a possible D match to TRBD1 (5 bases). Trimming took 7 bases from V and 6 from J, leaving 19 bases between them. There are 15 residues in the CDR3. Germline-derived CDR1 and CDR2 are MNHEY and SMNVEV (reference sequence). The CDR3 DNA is TGTGCCAGCAAACCTCTGACAGCCCAGGGTCAGCCCCAGCATTTT. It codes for CASKPLTAQGQPQHF.

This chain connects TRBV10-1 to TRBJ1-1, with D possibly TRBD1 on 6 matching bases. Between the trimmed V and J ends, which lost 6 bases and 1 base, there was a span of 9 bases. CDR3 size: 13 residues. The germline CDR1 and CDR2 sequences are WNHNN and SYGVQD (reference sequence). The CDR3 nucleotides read TGCGCCAGCAGCACACAGGGGAACACTGAAGCTTTCTTT. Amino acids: CASSTQGNTEAFF.

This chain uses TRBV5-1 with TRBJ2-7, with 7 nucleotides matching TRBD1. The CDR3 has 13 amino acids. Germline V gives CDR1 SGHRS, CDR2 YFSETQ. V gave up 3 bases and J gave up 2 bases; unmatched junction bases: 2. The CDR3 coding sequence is TGCGCCAGCAGCTCCGGGACAGCCTACGAGCAGTACTTC. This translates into CASSSGTAYEQYF.

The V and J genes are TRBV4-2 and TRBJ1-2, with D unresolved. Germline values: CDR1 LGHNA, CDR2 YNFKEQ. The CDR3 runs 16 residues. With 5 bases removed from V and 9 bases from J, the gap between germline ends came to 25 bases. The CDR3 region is CASSGRPVTDNTSYTF. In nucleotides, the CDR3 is TGTGCCAGCAGCGGGAGACCGGTAACCGACAATACGAGCTACACCTTC.

CDR3 nucleotides: TGTGCCAGCAACCAGGGGGCGGGCTACGAGCAGTACTTC. The encoded protein is CASNQGAGYEQYF. This chain connects TRBV6-1 to TRBJ2-7; the match to TRBD1 covers 8 bases. The CDR3 spans 13 residues. Trimming at V came to 7 bases and at J to 3 bases, leaving 5 bases not matched to a gene. CDR1 is MNHNS and CDR2 is SASEGT in the germline V gene.

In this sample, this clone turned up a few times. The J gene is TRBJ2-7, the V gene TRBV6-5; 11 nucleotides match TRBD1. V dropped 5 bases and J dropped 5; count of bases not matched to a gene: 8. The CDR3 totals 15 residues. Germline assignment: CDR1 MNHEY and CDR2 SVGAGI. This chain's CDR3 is CASSPLPGQGDEQYF. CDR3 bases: TGTGCCAGCAGTCCACTCCCGGGACAGGGGGACGAGCAGTACTTC.

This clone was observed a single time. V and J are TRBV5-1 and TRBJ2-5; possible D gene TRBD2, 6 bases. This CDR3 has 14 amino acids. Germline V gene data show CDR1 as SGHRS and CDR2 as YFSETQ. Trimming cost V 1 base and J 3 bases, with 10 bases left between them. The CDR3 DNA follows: TGCGCCAGCAGCTTGACGGGGGTAAAAGAGACCCAGTACTTC. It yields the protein CASSLTGVKETQYF.

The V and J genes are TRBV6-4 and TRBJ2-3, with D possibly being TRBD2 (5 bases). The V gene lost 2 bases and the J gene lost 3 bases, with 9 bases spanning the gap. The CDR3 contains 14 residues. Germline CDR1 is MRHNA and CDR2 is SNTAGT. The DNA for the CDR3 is TGTGCCAGCAGTGACGGCGGGCCTACAGATACGCAGTATTTT. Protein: CASSDGGPTDTQYF.

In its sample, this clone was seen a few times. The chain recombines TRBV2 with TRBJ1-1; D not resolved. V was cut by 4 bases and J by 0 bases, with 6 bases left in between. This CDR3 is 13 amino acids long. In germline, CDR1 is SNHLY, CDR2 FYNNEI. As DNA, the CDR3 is TGTGCCAGCAGTGGCAGTCTGAACACTGAAGCTTTCTTT. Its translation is CASSGSLNTEAFF.

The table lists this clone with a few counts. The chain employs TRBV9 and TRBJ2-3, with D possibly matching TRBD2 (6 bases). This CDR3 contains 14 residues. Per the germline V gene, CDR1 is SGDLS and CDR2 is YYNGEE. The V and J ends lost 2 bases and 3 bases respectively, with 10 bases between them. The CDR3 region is CASSVGTRTDTQYF. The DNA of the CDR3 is TGTGCCAGCAGCGTCGGGACTCGGACAGATACGCAGTATTTT.

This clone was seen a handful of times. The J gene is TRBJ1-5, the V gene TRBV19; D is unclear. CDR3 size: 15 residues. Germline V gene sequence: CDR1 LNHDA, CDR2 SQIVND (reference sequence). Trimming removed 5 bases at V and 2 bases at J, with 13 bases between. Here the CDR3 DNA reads TGTGCCAGTAGTCCCCAGGATTGGGGCAATCAGCCCCAGCATTTT. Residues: CASSPQDWGNQPQHF.

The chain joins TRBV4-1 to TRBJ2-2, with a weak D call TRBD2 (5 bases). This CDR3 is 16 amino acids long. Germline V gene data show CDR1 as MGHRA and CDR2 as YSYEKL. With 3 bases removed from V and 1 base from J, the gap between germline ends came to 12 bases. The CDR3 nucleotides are TGCGCCAGCAGCCACGCCCGGACTGGGAACACCGGGGAGCTGTTTTTT. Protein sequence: CASSHARTGNTGELFF.

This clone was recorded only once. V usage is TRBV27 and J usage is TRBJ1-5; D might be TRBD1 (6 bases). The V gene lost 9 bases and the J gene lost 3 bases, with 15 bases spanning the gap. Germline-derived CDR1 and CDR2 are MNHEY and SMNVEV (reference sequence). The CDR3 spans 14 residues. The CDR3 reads CARGIRGNNQPQHF. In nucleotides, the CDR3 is TGTGCCAGAGGAATCAGGGGTAACAATCAGCCCCAGCATTTT.

CDR3 DNA: TGTGCCAGCAGCTTGGGACAGGGGTTTAGGTATGGCTACACCTTC. Residues: CASSLGQGFRYGYTF. The rearrangement links TRBV5-5 to TRBJ1-2; 8 nucleotides agree with TRBD1. V shed 0 bases, J shed 5 bases, and the junction held 6 bases outside the gene matches. The length of the CDR3 is 15 residues. Per the germline V gene, CDR1 is SGHKS and CDR2 is YYEKEE (reference sequence).

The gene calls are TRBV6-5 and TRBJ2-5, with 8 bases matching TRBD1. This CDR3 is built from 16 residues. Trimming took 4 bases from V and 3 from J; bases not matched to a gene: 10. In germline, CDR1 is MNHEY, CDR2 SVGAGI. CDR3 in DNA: TGTGCCAGCAGTTCTTTTGGACAGGGTGTAAAAGAGACCCAGTACTTC. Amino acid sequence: CASSSFGQGVKETQYF.

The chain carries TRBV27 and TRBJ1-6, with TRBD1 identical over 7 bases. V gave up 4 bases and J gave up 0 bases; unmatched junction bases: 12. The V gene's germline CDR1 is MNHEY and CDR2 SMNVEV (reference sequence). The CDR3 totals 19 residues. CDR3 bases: TGTGCCAGCAGTTCGAAAGGGACAGCGCCCAGCTCCTATAATTCACCCCTCCACTTT. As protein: CASSSKGTAPSSYNSPLHF.

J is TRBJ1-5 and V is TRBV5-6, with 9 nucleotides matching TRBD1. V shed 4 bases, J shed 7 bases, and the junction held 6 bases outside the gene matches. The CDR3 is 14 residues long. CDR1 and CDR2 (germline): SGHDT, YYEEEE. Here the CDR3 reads CASSRTGDQQPQHF. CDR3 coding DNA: TGTGCCAGCAGCCGGACAGGGGATCAACAGCCCCAGCATTTT.

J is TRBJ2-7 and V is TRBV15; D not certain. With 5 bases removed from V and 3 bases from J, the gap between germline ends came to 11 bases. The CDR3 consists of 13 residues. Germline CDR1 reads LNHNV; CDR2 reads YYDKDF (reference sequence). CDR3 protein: CATSLGTSYEQYF. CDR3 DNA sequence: TGTGCCACCAGCTTGGGCACAAGCTACGAGCAGTACTTC.

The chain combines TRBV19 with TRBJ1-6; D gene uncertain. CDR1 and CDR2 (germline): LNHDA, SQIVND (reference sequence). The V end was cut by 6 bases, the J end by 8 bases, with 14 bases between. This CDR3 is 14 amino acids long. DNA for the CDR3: TGTGCCAGTAGCCGATTAACTTCTGATTCACCCCTCCACTTT. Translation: CASSRLTSDSPLHF.

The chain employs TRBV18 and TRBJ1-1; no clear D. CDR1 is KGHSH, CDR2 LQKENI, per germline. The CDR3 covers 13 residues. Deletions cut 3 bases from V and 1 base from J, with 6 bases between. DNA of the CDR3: TGTGCCAGCTCACCCGACTGGAACACTGAAGCTTTCTTT. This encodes CASSPDWNTEAFF.

CDR3 sequence: CSVEVLRTGTYEQYF. CDR3 nucleotides: TGCAGCGTTGAAGTTCTCCGGACAGGGACTTACGAGCAGTACTTC. J is TRBJ2-5 and V is TRBV29-1, with 8 bases identical to TRBD1. The tail of the sequence fits TRBJ2-7 better, so the J call may be wrong. Looked up from germline, CDR1 is SQVTM and CDR2 is ANQGSEA. This CDR3 comprises 15 residues.

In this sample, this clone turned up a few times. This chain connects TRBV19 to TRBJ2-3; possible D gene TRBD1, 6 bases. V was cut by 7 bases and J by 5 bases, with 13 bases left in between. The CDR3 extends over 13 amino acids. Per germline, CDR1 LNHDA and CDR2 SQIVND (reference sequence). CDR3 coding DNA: TGTGCCAGTACTCAGGGGTCGGGAGATACGCAGTATTTT. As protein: CASTQGSGDTQYF.

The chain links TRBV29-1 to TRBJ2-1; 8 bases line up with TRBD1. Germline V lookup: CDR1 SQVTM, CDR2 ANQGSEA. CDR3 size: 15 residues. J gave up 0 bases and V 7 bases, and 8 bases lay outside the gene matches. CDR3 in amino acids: CSARDRTSSYNEQFF. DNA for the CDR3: TGCAGCGCTCGGGACAGGACCAGCTCCTACAATGAGCAGTTCTTC.

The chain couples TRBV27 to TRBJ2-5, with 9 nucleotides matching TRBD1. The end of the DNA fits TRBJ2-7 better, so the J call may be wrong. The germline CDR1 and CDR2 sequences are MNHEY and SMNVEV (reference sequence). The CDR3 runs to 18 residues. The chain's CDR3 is CASSLSVPGTGRPYEQYF. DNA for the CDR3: TGTGCCAGCAGTTTATCCGTTCCCGGGACAGGGAGGCCCTACGAGCAGTACTTC.

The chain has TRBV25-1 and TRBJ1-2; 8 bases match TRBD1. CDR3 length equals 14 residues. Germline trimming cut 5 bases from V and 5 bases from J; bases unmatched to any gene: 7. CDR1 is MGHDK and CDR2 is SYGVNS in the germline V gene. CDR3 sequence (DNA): TGTGCCAGCAGTTCGTTGACAGGGGATTATGGCTACACCTTC. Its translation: CASSSLTGDYGYTF.

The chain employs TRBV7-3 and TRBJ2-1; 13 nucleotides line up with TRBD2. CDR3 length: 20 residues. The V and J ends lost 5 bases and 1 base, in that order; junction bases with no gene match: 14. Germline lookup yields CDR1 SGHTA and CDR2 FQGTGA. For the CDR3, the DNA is TGTGCCAGCAGCCCCGGATCTCGGACTAGCGGGAGAGGGTCCTACAATGAGCAGTTCTTC. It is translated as CASSPGSRTSGRGSYNEQFF. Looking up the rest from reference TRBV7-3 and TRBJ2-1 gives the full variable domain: GAGVSQTPSNKVTEKGKYVELRCDPISGHTALYWYRQSLGQGPEFLIYFQGTGAADDSGLPNDRFFAVRPEGSVSTLKIQRTERGDSAVYLCASSPGSRTSGRGSYNEQFFGPGTRLTVL.